The 23 T cell receptor beta chains given below trace back to one sample, sequenced in a study of PD-1 blockade in classical Hodgkin lymphoma. Time point in this sample: newly diagnosed, previously untreated cHL patient sample. TCRdb keeps only in-frame clones here, not all; method: immunoSEQ multiplex PCR. The table includes 30,000 or so clones, just over 90% detected once. Source material: peripheral blood mononuclear cells (PBMCs). Receptors were obtained from a human donor with classical Hodgkin lymphoma.

This chain joins TRBV7-9 and TRBJ2-5; D gene uncertain. The V and J ends lost 1 base and 0 bases respectively, with 12 bases between them. Germline assignment: CDR1 SEHNR and CDR2 FQNEAQ (reference sequence). The CDR3 runs 16 residues. This chain's CDR3 is CASSLGAQVNQETQYF. The CDR3 DNA is TGTGCCAGCAGCTTAGGGGCTCAGGTCAACCAAGAGACCCAGTACTTC.

The CDR3 reads CASSVAGQRSTDTQYF. The CDR3 nucleotides are TGTGCCAGCAGCGTAGCAGGTCAGCGGAGCACAGATACGCAGTATTTT. The chain uses TRBV9 and TRBJ2-3, with a weak D call TRBD2 (5 bases). CDR1 and CDR2 from the germline V gene are SGDLS and YYNGEE. CDR3 length equals 16 residues. Trimming removed 0 bases from V and 0 bases from J, with 11 bases in between. The full variable domain, with the rest looked up from reference TRBV9 and TRBJ2-3, is DSGVTQTPKHLITATGQRVTLRCSPRSGDLSVYWYQQSLDQGLQFLIQYYNGEERAKGNILERFSAQQFPDLHSELNLSSLELGDSALYFCASSVAGQRSTDTQYFGPGTRLTVL.

V is TRBV28 and J is TRBJ2-1, with D perhaps TRBD2 (6 bases). In germline, CDR1 is MDHEN, CDR2 SYDVKM. The CDR3 loop spans 15 amino acids. Trimming stripped 2 bases from V and 4 bases from J, with 12 bases between. The CDR3 sequence is CASSLHGSVYNEQFF. CDR3 coding DNA: TGTGCCAGCAGTTTACACGGGAGCGTGTACAATGAGCAGTTCTTC.

This clone is labeled medium-sized. The chain uses TRBV27 and TRBJ1-2; perhaps TRBD1 as D (6 bases). Germline V gives CDR1 MNHEY, CDR2 SMNVEV (reference sequence). The CDR3 totals 13 residues. V shed 5 bases and J shed 8 bases, with 15 bases lying between them. CDR3 DNA sequence: TGTGCCAGCAGTCCGCTGGGGGCGCGCGGCTACACCTTC. Amino acid sequence: CASSPLGARGYTF.

The V and J genes are TRBV7-8 and TRBJ1-2; D gene ambiguous. V was shortened by 5 bases and J by 6 bases, with 13 bases between the two germline ends. The germline gives CDR1 SGHVS, CDR2 FQNEAQ. The CDR3 has 13 residues. In DNA, the CDR3 is TGTGCCAGCAGCCCCGGACCTGGGAATGGCTACACCTTC. Protein sequence: CASSPGPGNGYTF.

This chain uses TRBV19 with TRBJ2-2, with 7 bases lining up with TRBD1. The CDR3 totals 15 residues. Germline trimming cut 4 bases from V and 1 base from J; bases unmatched to any gene: 3. CDR1 is LNHDA and CDR2 is SQIVND in the germline V gene (reference sequence). The CDR3 DNA is TGTGCCAGTAGTAAGGACAGGAGGAACACCGGGGAGCTGTTTTTT. Amino acids: CASSKDRRNTGELFF. The whole variable domain, remainder taken from reference TRBV19 and TRBJ2-2, is DGGITQSPKYLFRKEGQNVTLSCEQNLNHDAMYWYRQDPGQGLRLIYYSQIVNDFQKGDIAEGYSVSREKKESFPLTVTSAQKNPTAFYLCASSKDRRNTGELFFGEGSRLTVL.

The chain has TRBV7-2 and TRBJ2-1; D possibly corresponds to TRBD2 (6 bases). Trimming stripped 5 bases from V and 6 bases from J, with 17 bases between. Germline V gives CDR1 SGHTA, CDR2 FQGNSA. The CDR3 runs to 15 residues. The CDR3 here is CASSLTGTGVNEQFF. The CDR3 coding sequence is TGTGCCAGCAGCCTTACCGGGACTGGGGTCAATGAGCAGTTCTTC.

The V gene is TRBV30, the J gene TRBJ2-1; D is ambiguous. The CDR3 sequence is 11 residues long. V shed 0 bases and J shed 14 bases, with 11 bases lying between them. Germline V gene data show CDR1 as GTSNPN and CDR2 as SVGIG (reference sequence). The CDR3 reads CAWSVAEFKFF. The CDR3 nucleotides read TGTGCCTGGAGTGTCGCGGAATTTAAGTTCTTC.

The genes are TRBV6-6 and TRBJ2-2, with 7 bases identical to TRBD2. The CDR3 covers 15 residues. Germline loops: CDR1 MNHNY, CDR2 SVGAGI (reference sequence). V trimming: 7 bases; J trimming: 6 bases; junction bases outside the gene matches: 11. The DNA of the CDR3 is TGTGCCAGCAAAAAGCCAGGGAGGGTAGCCGGGGAGCTGTTTTTT. Protein: CASKKPGRVAGELFF.

The J gene is TRBJ2-1, the V gene TRBV2; D perhaps matches TRBD1 (5 bases). Per germline, CDR1 SNHLY and CDR2 FYNNEI. The CDR3 sequence is 15 residues long. Trimming shortened V by 6 bases and J by 0 bases, and 12 bases separated the two germline ends. The CDR3 reads CASSASGRSYNEQFF. In DNA form, the CDR3 reads TGTGCCAGCAGCGCTTCAGGGCGCTCCTACAATGAGCAGTTCTTC.

The rearrangement uses TRBV5-1 and TRBJ1-1, with TRBD1 as a possible D gene (6 bases). The germline gives CDR1 SGHRS, CDR2 YFSETQ. The CDR3 has 17 residues. The V end lost 1 base, the J end lost 1 base, and 17 bases lay between the germline ends. CDR3 sequence: CASSLYGGYSGNTEAFF. DNA of the CDR3: TGCGCCAGCAGCTTGTATGGGGGCTATAGTGGGAACACTGAAGCTTTCTTT.

The CDR3, as DNA: TGTGCCAGCAGCCCCGTCCCAGTAACCTACGAGCAGTACTTC. Encoded protein: CASSPVPVTYEQYF. The chain links TRBV6-1 to TRBJ2-7; no reliable D call. V shed 6 bases and J shed 2 bases, with 14 bases lying between them. The germline V gene encodes CDR1 MNHNS and CDR2 SASEGT. The CDR3 contains 14 residues.

The chain employs TRBV6-6 and TRBJ1-5, with TRBD1 identical over 7 bases. The junction had 8 bases not matched to a gene; V was cut back by 10 bases and J by 5 bases. Germline-derived CDR1 and CDR2 are MNHNY and SVGAGI (reference sequence). This CDR3 is built from 13 residues. CDR3 amino acids: CATSGTEHQPQHF. The DNA of the CDR3 is TGTGCCACCTCCGGGACAGAGCATCAGCCCCAGCATTTT.

This sequence joins TRBV6-6 and TRBJ1-5; no clear D gene. Germline V CDR1 and CDR2: MNHNY, SVGAGI (reference sequence). Trimming took off 0 bases at V and 6 bases at J, with 3 bases between the two ends. This CDR3 has 12 residues. DNA for the CDR3: TGTGCCAGCAGTTACTCGCGTCAGCCCCAGCATTTT. Encoded protein: CASSYSRQPQHF.

There are a few counts of this clone. CDR3 DNA: TGTGCCAGCAGTGCCGGGGCTTCCGGGGAGCTGTTTTTT. It yields the protein CASSAGASGELFF. The chain combines TRBV6-4 with TRBJ2-2; D could derive from TRBD1 or TRBD2 (5 bases each). V was trimmed by 4 bases and J by 6 bases, leaving 9 bases between them. The CDR3 loop spans 13 amino acids. Germline-derived CDR1 and CDR2 are MRHNA and SNTAGT.

The chain carries TRBV5-4 and TRBJ2-1; 8 bases agree with TRBD2. V shed 2 bases and J 1 base; nucleotides not matched to a gene: 5. This CDR3 region has 16 residues. The germline V gene has CDR1 SGHNT and CDR2 YYREEE (reference sequence). In DNA, the CDR3 is TGTGCCAGCAGCTTTCCCGGGACTAGATCCTACAATGAGCAGTTCTTC. As protein: CASSFPGTRSYNEQFF.

The chain links TRBV7-9 to TRBJ2-1; D may be TRBD2 (5 bases). The V gene's germline CDR1 is SEHNR and CDR2 FQNEAQ (reference sequence). The CDR3 is made up of 12 amino acids. V was pared by 3 bases and J by 8 bases, with 8 bases between. In DNA, the CDR3 is TGTGCCAGCAGCTTTTGGGAGTATGAGCAGTTCTTC. This gives the protein CASSFWEYEQFF.

This chain's CDR3 is CASRSDGWNTEAFF. For the CDR3, the DNA is TGTGCCAGCAGGTCGGACGGATGGAACACTGAAGCTTTCTTT. V usage is TRBV6-6 and J usage is TRBJ1-1, with D unclear. V was pared by 6 bases and J by 1 base, with 12 bases between. CDR3 length: 14 residues. Germline V gene data show CDR1 as MNHNY and CDR2 as SVGAGI (reference sequence).

The genes are TRBV2 and TRBJ2-4; 14 nucleotides agree with TRBD2. V trimming: 6 bases; J trimming: 3 bases; junction bases outside the gene matches: 7. CDR1 is SNHLY, CDR2 FYNNEI, per germline. There are 17 residues in the CDR3. This CDR3 is CASSVMTSGRGKNIQYF. CDR3 in DNA: TGTGCCAGCAGCGTTATGACTAGCGGGAGGGGCAAAAACATTCAGTACTTC.

The table lists this clone with a count of one. CDR3 bases: TGTGCCAGCAGCTTAATTCTGGGCTACGAGCAGTACTTC. Its protein product is CASSLILGYEQYF. This chain connects TRBV7-9 to TRBJ2-7; D is ambiguous. V lost 2 bases and J 3 bases, leaving 8 bases between the germline ends. Germline CDR1 reads SEHNR; CDR2 reads FQNEAQ (reference sequence). The length of the CDR3 is 13 residues.

The CDR3 DNA follows: TGTGCCAGCTCACCGGGACAGAAAGAGACCCAGTACTTC. Its translation: CASSPGQKETQYF. The chain links TRBV18 to TRBJ2-5; 7 positions match TRBD1. CDR3 length equals 13 residues. The germline gives CDR1 KGHSH, CDR2 LQKENI. Trimming at V came to 3 bases and at J to 3 bases, leaving 1 base not matched to a gene. The variable domain in full, with the rest retrieved from reference TRBV18 and TRBJ2-5, is NAGVMQNPRHLVRRRGQEARLRCSPMKGHSHVYWYRQLPEEGLKFMVYLQKENIIDESGMPKERFSAEFPKEGPSILRIQQVVRGDSAAYFCASSPGQKETQYFGPGTRLLVL.

This chain connects TRBV30 to TRBJ2-7, with D perhaps assigned TRBD1 or TRBD2 (6 bases each). The CDR3 runs 16 residues. Per germline, CDR1 GTSNPN and CDR2 SVGIG (reference sequence). V was cut by 1 base and J by 3 bases, with 19 bases left in between. The CDR3: CAWSGRGERGHYEQYF. CDR3 nucleotides: TGTGCCTGGAGTGGTAGGGGGGAAAGGGGACACTACGAGCAGTACTTC. Using reference TRBV30 and TRBJ2-7 for the parts outside the CDR3, the full variable domain is SQTIHQWPATLVQPVGSPLSLECTVEGTSNPNLYWYRQAAGRGLQLLFYSVGIGQISSEVPQNLSASRPQDRQFILSSKKLLLSDSGFYLCAWSGRGERGHYEQYFGPGTRLTVT.

This sequence joins TRBV29-1 and TRBJ2-3; TRBD2 agrees at 11 bases. J gave up 6 bases and V 6 bases, and 8 bases lay outside the gene matches. Germline-derived CDR1 and CDR2 are SQVTM and ANQGSEA. This CDR3 has 14 amino acids. CDR3 bases: TGCAGCGTACTCACTAGCGGGAGTACGGATACGCAGTATTTT. Translating gives CSVLTSGSTDTQYF.